This T cell receptor beta chain was profiled in a study of blood T cell repertoires in COVID-19. In the original analysis: Using reference gene primer amplification, nucleated cell counts were estimated. Sequencing was performed with immunoSEQ multiplex PCR; in TCRdb, only in-frame clones are kept and a portion is missing. V and J calls and clone size are as listed in that table; D and trimming were resolved from the DNA. The data contain approximately 300,000 clones, about nine tenths of them singletons. V lost 4 bases to trimming and J lost 2 bases, with 8 bases between them. The CDR3 is made up of 14 amino acids. Germline-derived CDR1 and CDR2 are LNHNV and YYDKDF (reference sequence).

The chain employs TRBV15 and TRBJ2-2; no reliable D call. The TCR originated in a woman aged 45-65 years who had recovered from COVID-19. The specimen was peripheral blood. For the CDR3, the DNA is TGTGCCACCAGCATTGGCGGTAACACCGGGGAGCTGTTTTTT. This codes for CATSIGGNTGELFF.